These 11 T cell receptor beta chains were all obtained from the same sample, sequenced in a study of T cells after yellow fever vaccination. MiXCR, run by TCRdb on the 5' RACE reads, gives a single entry per CDR3 protein. The sample yields about 85,000 distinct CDR3 sequences, more than 10% seen once. The sample was CD8+ T cells not binding an NS4B(214-222) dextramer, sorted from PBMCs, taken about 21 days after the first yellow fever vaccination. Receptors were obtained from a man between 18 and 29 years old who received the YFV17D yellow fever vaccine.

The table lists this clonotype with a few counts. The rearrangement uses TRBV4-1 and TRBJ2-1; 11 bases fit TRBD1. The V gene end was trimmed by 0 bases and the J gene end by 6 bases; junction bases not matched to a gene: 4. The CDR3 totals 16 residues. Per germline, CDR1 MGHRA and CDR2 YSYEKL. The CDR3: CASSQDLGTGGNEQFF. As DNA, the CDR3 is TGCGCCAGCAGCCAAGATCTAGGGACAGGGGGCAATGAGCAGTTCTTC.

The gene calls are TRBV7-6 and TRBJ2-1, with D hard to call. V gave up 5 bases and J gave up 6 bases, with 17 bases separating them. The CDR3 length is 15 residues. Germline V gene lookup returns CDR1 SGHVS and CDR2 FNYEAQ. CDR3 sequence (DNA): TGTGCCAGCAGCACCTCGCCCAGGTACCCCAATGAGCAGTTCTTC. This gives the protein CASSTSPRYPNEQFF.

The V call is TRBV6-2 or TRBV6-3, the J call TRBJ2-1; 8 bases are a match to TRBD2. The CDR3 extends over 16 amino acids. The germline gives CDR1 MNHEY, CDR2 SVGEGT. V was pared by 2 bases and J by 2 bases, with 5 bases of the junction left unmatched. CDR3 DNA: TGTGCCAGCAGTTACCGGGGCGGGGGGCCCTACAATGAGCAGTTCTTC. Amino acid sequence: CASSYRGGGPYNEQFF.

This clonotype was recorded a few times. The chain has TRBV4-3 and TRBJ2-3; tentative D call: TRBD1 (5 bases). Germline CDR1 and CDR2: LGHNA and YSLEER. Trimming pared 0 bases from V and 4 bases from J, leaving 8 bases between. The CDR3 length is 14 residues. The CDR3 DNA follows: TGCGCCAGCAGCCAAGACGACAGATCAGATACGCAGTATTTT. Amino acids: CASSQDDRSDTQYF.

The chain is built from TRBV4-1 and TRBJ2-7, with D uncertain. In germline, CDR1 is MGHRA, CDR2 YSYEKL. Trimming removed 0 bases from V and 3 bases from J, with 15 bases in between. The CDR3 is 16 amino acids. CDR3 sequence: CASSQDRQPGYYEQYF. As DNA, the CDR3 is TGCGCCAGCAGCCAAGACCGGCAACCCGGATACTACGAGCAGTACTTC.

This chain links TRBV11-2 with TRBJ1-1; no definite D call. The CDR3 is 12 amino acids. V lost 5 bases, J lost 5 bases, and 9 bases lay in between. The V gene's germline CDR1 is SGHAT and CDR2 FQNNGV. In DNA, the CDR3 is TGTGCCAGCAGCCCAACCATGACTGAAGCTTTCTTT. It codes for CASSPTMTEAFF.

The chain joins TRBV29-1 to TRBJ2-3, with 12 bases lining up with TRBD2. From germline, CDR1 is SQVTM and CDR2 ANQGSEA. With 2 bases clipped from V and 2 bases from J, the junction kept 14 bases outside the gene matches. This CDR3 region has 19 residues. CDR3: CSVELRTASGGVYTDTQYF. In nucleotides, the CDR3 is TGCAGCGTTGAACTTAGGACGGCTAGCGGGGGGGTTTACACAGATACGCAGTATTTT.

The chain employs TRBV19 and TRBJ1-6; 9 bases fit TRBD1. There are 16 residues in the CDR3. V was pared by 4 bases and J by 3 bases, with 4 bases of the junction left unmatched. CDR1 LNHDA and CDR2 SQIVND come from the germline V gene (reference sequence). The CDR3 spells CASSTTGGNYNSPLHF. CDR3 sequence (DNA): TGTGCCAGTAGTACGACAGGGGGGAACTATAATTCACCCCTCCACTTT.

The rearrangement joins TRBV27 to TRBJ2-7; TRBD1 is a possible D gene (6 bases). The V gene's germline CDR1 is MNHEY and CDR2 SMNVEV (reference sequence). V was cut by 6 bases and J by 5 bases, with 11 bases left in between. This CDR3 is built from 12 residues. The CDR3 sequence: CASSRGLDEQYF. In nucleotides, the CDR3 is TGTGCCAGCAGCAGGGGCCTGGACGAGCAGTACTTC.

This clonotype occurred a few times. V and J are TRBV16 and TRBJ2-1, with D possibly being TRBD1 or TRBD2 (6 bases each). Germline V gives CDR1 KGHSY, CDR2 FQNENV. The CDR3 length is 14 residues. V gave up 3 bases and J gave up 13 bases, with 19 bases separating them. The DNA of the CDR3 is TGTGCCAGCAGCCACGTCCCGGCAGGGGAGGCACAGTTCTTC. Its translation is CASSHVPAGEAQFF. Together with reference TRBV16 and TRBJ2-1, the CDR3 gives the full variable domain: GEEVAQTPKHLVRGEGQKAKLYCAPIKGHSYVFWYQQVLKNEFKFLISFQNENVFDETGMPKERFSAKCLPNSPCSLEIQATKLEDSAVYFCASSHVPAGEAQFFGPGTRLTVL.

This clonotype showed up just a few times. J is TRBJ2-1 and V is TRBV6-2 or TRBV6-3; D remains unclear. CDR3 length equals 15 residues. V shed 5 bases and J shed 3 bases, with 14 bases lying between them. The V gene's germline CDR1 is MNHEY and CDR2 SVGEGT. The CDR3 sequence is CASSLSMGLYNEQFF. The DNA for the CDR3 is TGTGCCAGCAGTCTCTCCATGGGTCTCTACAATGAGCAGTTCTTC.